The clone carrying this T cell receptor beta chain has a count of ten or more. What it binds is not known. The CDR3 is 14 residues long. Trimming took off 3 bases at V and 3 bases at J, with 9 bases between the two ends. Germline V gene data show CDR1 as SNHLY and CDR2 as FYNNEI. The entry originates in a study of spatial heterogeneity in lung cancer. General study results and limits: Resection blood, more than follow-up blood, showed ubiquitous expanded tumor TCRs.

Time point specified: sample taken at primary tumor resection. Sequencing of whole RNA from tumor, nontumor lung or frozen PBMC involved no sorting. TCRdb independently ran MiXCR on the 5' RACE reads; one entry per CDR3 protein. This sample yields more than 85,000 distinct CDR3 sequences, of which approximately 8.2% are seen a single time; roughly 7.2% belongs to the top ten. The sequence was collected from a male donor with early-stage non-small cell lung cancer. The genes are TRBV2 and TRBJ1-5; D may be TRBD1 (5 bases). This material consisted of PBMCs, taken at surgery. The CDR3: CASSDRDPNQPQHF. CDR3 in DNA: TGTGCCAGCAGTGACAGGGATCCCAATCAGCCCCAGCATTTT.